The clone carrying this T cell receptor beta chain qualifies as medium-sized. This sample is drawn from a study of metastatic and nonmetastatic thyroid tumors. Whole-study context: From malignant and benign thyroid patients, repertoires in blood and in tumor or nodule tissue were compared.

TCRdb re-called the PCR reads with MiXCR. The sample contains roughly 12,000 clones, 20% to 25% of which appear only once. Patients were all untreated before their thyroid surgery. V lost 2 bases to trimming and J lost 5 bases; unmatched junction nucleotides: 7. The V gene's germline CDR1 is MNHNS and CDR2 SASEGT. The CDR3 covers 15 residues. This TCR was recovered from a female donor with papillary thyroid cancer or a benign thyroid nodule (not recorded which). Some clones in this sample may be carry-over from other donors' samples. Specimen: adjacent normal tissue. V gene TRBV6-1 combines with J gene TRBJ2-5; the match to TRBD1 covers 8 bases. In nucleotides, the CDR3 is TGTGCCAGCAGTGAAATGGGACAGGACGCCGAGACCCAGTACTTC. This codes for CASSEMGQDAETQYF.